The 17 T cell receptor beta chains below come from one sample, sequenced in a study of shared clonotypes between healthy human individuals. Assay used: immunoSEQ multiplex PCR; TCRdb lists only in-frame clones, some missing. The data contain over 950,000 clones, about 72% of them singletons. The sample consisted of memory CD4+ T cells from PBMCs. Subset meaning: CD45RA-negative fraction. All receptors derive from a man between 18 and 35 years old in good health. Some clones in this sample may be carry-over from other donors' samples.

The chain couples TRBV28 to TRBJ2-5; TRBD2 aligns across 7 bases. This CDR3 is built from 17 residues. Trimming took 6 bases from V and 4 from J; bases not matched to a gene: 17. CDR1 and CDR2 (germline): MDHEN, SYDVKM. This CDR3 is CASSSVVGGGRVETQYF. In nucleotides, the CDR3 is TGTGCCAGCAGCTCCGTAGTGGGGGGAGGGCGTGTAGAGACCCAGTACTTC.

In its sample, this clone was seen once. CDR3 sequence (DNA): TGTGCCAGCAGTTTCGGGGGGCAGCTCTCCTACGAGCAGTACTTC. Translated, it gives CASSFGGQLSYEQYF. The V call is TRBV28, the J call TRBJ2-7, with D tentatively TRBD2 (7 bases). V lost 3 bases to trimming and J lost 0 bases, with 12 bases between them. The CDR3 covers 15 residues. Germline-derived CDR1 and CDR2 are MDHEN and SYDVKM.

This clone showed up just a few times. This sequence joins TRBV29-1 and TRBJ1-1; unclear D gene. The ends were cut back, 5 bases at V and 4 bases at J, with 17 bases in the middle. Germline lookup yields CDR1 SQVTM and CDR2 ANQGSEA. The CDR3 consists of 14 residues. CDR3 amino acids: CSVSRDLVSTEAFF. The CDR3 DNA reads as TGCAGCGTTTCCCGGGATTTAGTCTCCACTGAAGCTTTCTTT.

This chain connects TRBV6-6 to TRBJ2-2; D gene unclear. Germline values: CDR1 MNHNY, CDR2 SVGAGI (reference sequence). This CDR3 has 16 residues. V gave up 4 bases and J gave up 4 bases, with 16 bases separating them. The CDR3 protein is CASSSNPPGGTGELFF. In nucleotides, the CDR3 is TGTGCCAGCAGTTCCAACCCCCCGGGTGGCACCGGGGAGCTGTTTTTT.

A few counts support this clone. This CDR3 reads CARSGTSGYTGELFF. The CDR3 coding sequence is TGTGCCAGGTCCGGGACTAGCGGTTACACCGGGGAGCTGTTTTTT. This rearrangement joins TRBV2 to TRBJ2-2; TRBD2 aligns across 11 bases. The CDR3 is made up of 15 amino acids. V gave up 9 bases and J gave up 3 bases; unmatched junction bases: 6. CDR1 is SNHLY, CDR2 FYNNEI, per germline.

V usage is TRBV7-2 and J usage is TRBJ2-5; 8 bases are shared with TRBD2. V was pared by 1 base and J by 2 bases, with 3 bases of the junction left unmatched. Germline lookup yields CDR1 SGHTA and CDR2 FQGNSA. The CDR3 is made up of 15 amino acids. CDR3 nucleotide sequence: TGTGCCAGCAGCTTAGTGGCTAGCGGGCAAGAGACCCAGTACTTC. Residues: CASSLVASGQETQYF. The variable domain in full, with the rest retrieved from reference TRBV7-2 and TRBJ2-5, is GAGVSQSPSNKVTEKGKDVELRCDPISGHTALYWYRQSLGQGLEFLIYFQGNSAPDKSGLPSDRFSAERTGGSVSTLTIQRTQQEDSAVYLCASSLVASGQETQYFGPGTRLLVL.

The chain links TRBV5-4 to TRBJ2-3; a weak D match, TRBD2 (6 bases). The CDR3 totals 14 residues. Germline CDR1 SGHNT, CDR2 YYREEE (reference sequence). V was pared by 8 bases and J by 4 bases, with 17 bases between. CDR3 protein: CASDRGTRADTQYF. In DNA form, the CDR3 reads TGTGCCAGTGACCGCGGGACCCGGGCAGATACGCAGTATTTT.

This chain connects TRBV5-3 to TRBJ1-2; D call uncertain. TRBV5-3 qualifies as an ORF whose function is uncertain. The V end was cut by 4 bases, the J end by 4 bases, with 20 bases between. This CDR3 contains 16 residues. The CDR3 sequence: CARSLTTRKGIYGYTF. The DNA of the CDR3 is TGTGCCAGAAGCCTGACCACCAGGAAGGGCATCTATGGCTACACCTTC.

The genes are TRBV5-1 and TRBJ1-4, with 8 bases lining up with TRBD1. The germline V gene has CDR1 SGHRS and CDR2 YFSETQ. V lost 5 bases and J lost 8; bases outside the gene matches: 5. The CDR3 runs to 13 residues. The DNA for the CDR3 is TGCGCCAGCAGGAGGGCAGGGGGCGAAAAACTGTTTTTT. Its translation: CASRRAGGEKLFF.

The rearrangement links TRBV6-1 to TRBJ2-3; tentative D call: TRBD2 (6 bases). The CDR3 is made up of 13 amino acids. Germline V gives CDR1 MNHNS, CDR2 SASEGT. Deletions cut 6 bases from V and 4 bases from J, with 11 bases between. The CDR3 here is CASSRAGSDTQYF. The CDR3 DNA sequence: TGTGCCAGCAGCCGAGCGGGCTCAGATACGCAGTATTTT.

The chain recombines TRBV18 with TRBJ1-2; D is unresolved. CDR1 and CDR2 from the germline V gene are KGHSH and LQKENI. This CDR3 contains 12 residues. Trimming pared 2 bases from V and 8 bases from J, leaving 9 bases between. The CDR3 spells CASSPSMGGYTF. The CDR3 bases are TGTGCCAGCTCACCATCTATGGGCGGCTACACCTTC. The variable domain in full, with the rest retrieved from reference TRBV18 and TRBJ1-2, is NAGVMQNPRHLVRRRGQEARLRCSPMKGHSHVYWYRQLPEEGLKFMVYLQKENIIDESGMPKERFSAEFPKEGPSILRIQQVVRGDSAAYFCASSPSMGGYTFGSGTRLTVV.

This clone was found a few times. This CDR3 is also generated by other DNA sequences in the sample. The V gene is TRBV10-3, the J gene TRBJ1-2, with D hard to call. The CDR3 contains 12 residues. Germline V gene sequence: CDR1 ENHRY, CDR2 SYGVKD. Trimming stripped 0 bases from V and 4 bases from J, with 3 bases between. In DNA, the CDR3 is TGTGCCATCAGTGAGTCTCCCTATGGCTACACCTTC. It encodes CAISESPYGYTF.

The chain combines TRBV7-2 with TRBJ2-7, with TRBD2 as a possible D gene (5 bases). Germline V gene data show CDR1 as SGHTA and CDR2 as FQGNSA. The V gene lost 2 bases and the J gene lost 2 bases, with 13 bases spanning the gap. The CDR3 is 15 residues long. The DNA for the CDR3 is TGTGCCAGCAGCTTAATGAGCGGCGCCACCTACGAGCAGTACTTC. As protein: CASSLMSGATYEQYF. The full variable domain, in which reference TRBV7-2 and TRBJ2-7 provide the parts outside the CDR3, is GAGVSQSPSNKVTEKGKDVELRCDPISGHTALYWYRQSLGQGLEFLIYFQGNSAPDKSGLPSDRFSAERTGGSVSTLTIQRTQQEDSAVYLCASSLMSGATYEQYFGPGTRLTVT.

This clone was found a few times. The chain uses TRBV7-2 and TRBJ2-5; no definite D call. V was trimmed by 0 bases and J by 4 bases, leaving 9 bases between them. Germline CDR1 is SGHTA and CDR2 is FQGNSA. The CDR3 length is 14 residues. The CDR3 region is CASSLARVGETQYF. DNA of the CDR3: TGTGCCAGCAGCTTAGCTAGGGTGGGAGAGACCCAGTACTTC.

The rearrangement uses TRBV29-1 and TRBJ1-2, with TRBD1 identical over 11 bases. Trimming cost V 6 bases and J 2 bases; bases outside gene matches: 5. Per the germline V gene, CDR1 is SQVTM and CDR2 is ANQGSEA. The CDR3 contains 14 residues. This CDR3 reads CSVDRDRGNYGYTF. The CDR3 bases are TGCAGCGTCGATCGGGACAGGGGGAACTATGGCTACACCTTC.

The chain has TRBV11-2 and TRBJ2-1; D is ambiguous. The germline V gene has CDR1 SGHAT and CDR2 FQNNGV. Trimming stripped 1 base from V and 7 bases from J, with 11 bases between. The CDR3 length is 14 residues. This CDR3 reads CASSLASSLNEQFF. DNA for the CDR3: TGTGCCAGCAGCTTAGCTAGTTCCTTGAATGAGCAGTTCTTC.

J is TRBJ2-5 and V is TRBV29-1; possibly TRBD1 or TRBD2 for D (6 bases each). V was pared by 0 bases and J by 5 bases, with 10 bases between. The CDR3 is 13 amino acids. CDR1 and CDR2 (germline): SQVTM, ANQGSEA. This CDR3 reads CSVEEGGLETQYF. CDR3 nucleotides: TGCAGCGTTGAAGAGGGGGGCTTGGAGACCCAGTACTTC. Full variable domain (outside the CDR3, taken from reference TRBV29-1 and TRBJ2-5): SAVISQKPSRDICQRGTSLTIQCQVDSQVTMMFWYRQQPGQSLTLIATANQGSEATYESGFVIDKFPISRPNLTFSTLTVSNMSPEDSSIYLCSVEEGGLETQYFGPGTRLLVL.